The sequence of this T cell receptor beta chain was determined in a study of blood T cell repertoires in COVID-19 (dated by TCRdb to the early 2020s). About the full investigation: Collaborator samples came from the United States, Italy and Spain and covered acute and convalescent phases of COVID-19. The prospective study material was composed of cDNA or gDNA derived from T cells, B-cell-depleted T cells, or PBMCs. Subjects who had been exposed to COVID-19, were actively infected with it, or had recovered from it provided the deeply sampled blood TCRbeta repertoires that made up the dataset. The repertoires were released in a freely available public database meant as a resource for research on the immune response to SARS-CoV-2. The samples were drawn from the first 160 participants of the ongoing ImmuneRACE study and from over 950 subjects provided by 6 global collaborators. Sample metadata almost always included a de-identified subject ID, COVID-19 status, age in years and sex. Where available, HLA class I and class II types were taken from metadata supplied by the sample provider and were not determined by assay-based typing. Results and caveats for the whole study, not just this receptor: How much clinical and demographic metadata was included differed by source and by participant, and the metadata was provided uncurated.

TCRbeta CDR3 regions were amplified from genomic DNA using the immunoSEQ Assay, a bias-controlled multiplex PCR. The authors' pipeline ran thus. Nucleated cell counts per sample were estimated from amplification of reference gene primers within the assay. Sequence reads were collapsed and filtered to measure the absolute abundance of every unique TCRbeta CDR3 rearrangement. For each sample, productive Simpson clonality was calculated by taking the square root of Simpson's diversity index across productive rearrangements. TCRdb's version of the immuneACCESS table is confined to in-frame rearrangements and falls short of the full clone set. An unresolved V gene accounts for under half of the shortfall where checked; the remainder is of unknown origin. The V and J calls and clone size were taken over from that table, and D and trimming were inferred from the DNA. This sample has roughly 200,000 clones in its table, and 88% of those were observed once. In total, the top ten clones hold roughly 2.5% of the sample.

With regard to this clone: Its binding antigen is unknown. No quality values exist for individual bases; no much larger clone is one base distant.

From the cysteine through the phenylalanine, the CDR3 covers 16 amino acids. Only the CDR3 DNA is retained, 48 bases long and in frame from the first base. The trim is 9 bases for V and 5 bases for J, with a gap of 25 bases between the germline ends. The germline V gene encodes CDR1 SGHVT and CDR2 SQSDAQ. Participants in the prospective study were enrolled through a virtual design, were aged roughly 18 to 100 years, and lived in some 24 United States geographic areas. In the prospective study, cohorts were assigned on the basis of participant-reported clinical history obtained from a screening survey and a study questionnaire. ImmuneRACE Cohort 3 recovered participants were defined by two consecutive negative NP/OP PCR tests, healthcare professional clearance, or symptom resolution. In the prospective study, whole blood, serum and a nasopharyngeal or oropharyngeal swab were collected from each participant by mobile phlebotomists. Participants in the prospective study had the option to provide additional blood draws and questionnaires over a roughly 2-month period. Before DNA extraction, prospective study blood samples were shipped either frozen or at room temperature.

The clonotype originates from a woman aged 30 to 39 who had recovered from COVID-19. The sample consisted of PBMCs or T cells enriched from blood (not recorded which). The chain is assembled from TRBV7-4 and TRBJ1-2; a tentative D match to TRBD1 spans 5 bases. The CDR3 here reads CARAGRRYREGYGYTF. At the DNA level, the sequence is TGTGCCAGAGCAGGAAGGAGGTACCGGGAGGGGTATGGCTACACCTTC.